The clone carrying this TCR beta chain was found once. Its specificity is unknown. In germline, CDR1 is SNHLY, CDR2 FYNNEI. CDR3 length: 17 residues. Trimming cost V 2 bases and J 5 bases; bases outside gene matches: 13. This specimen belongs to a study of blood T cells in healthy people across ages. Each donor had 7.5 to 10 milliliters of peripheral blood drawn. Whole-study results and caveats: Long-lived donors carried more naive CD4+ cells and greater diversity than aged donors. Older age coincided with a roughly linear decline in TCR beta diversity per million T cells.

Then a second PCR, running roughly 7 to 11 cycles, was carried out with a sample-barcoded 5' primer and a J-beta primer mix. CDR3-containing paired-end reads numbering at least 3 million came from each sample. TCRdb re-called the 5' RACE reads with MiXCR, one entry per CDR3 protein. In the table there are about 680,000 distinct CDR3 sequences, about 52% of which are singletons. The sample taken for sequencing was blood. The chain is built from TRBV2 and TRBJ1-2; 8 positions agree with TRBD1. The receptor was derived from a woman aged 60 to 75 in good health. The CDR3 is CASSEYQGAKSGYGYTF. The DNA for the CDR3 is TGTGCCAGCAGTGAATATCAGGGGGCAAAAAGTGGGTATGGCTACACCTTC.